The entry that follows covers one T cell receptor beta chain sequence. Its antigen remains unknown. This sample was taken from a study of identical twins. General study results and limits: Within twin pairs, the out-of-frame alpha sequences they shared showed excess low generation probability.

TCRdb fed the 5' RACE reads into MiXCR, producing one record per CDR3 protein. The table includes 550,000 to 700,000 distinct CDR3 sequences, 21% detected once. Another study also made use of these data, one on T cells expressing NK-cell markers. This second study notes: The study found these clonotypes also leading the CD3+CD56-NKG2C+ fraction in a few donors.

The clonotype comes from a woman aged 18-29 years in good health. Sequencing was carried out using PBMCs.

CDR3 protein: CASSYFADPNSPLHF. The DNA for the CDR3 is TGTGCCAGCAGTTATTTTGCAGACCCAAATTCACCCCTCCACTTT. This chain uses TRBV6-5 with TRBJ1-6; D not certain. There are 15 residues in the CDR3. V lost 3 bases, J lost 7 bases, and 13 bases lay in between. Germline values: CDR1 MNHEY, CDR2 SVGAGI.